This passage covers 16 T cell receptor beta chains from one sample sequenced in a study of human T cells and chemical hapten exposure. As for time point: healthy volunteer bleed at 2 weeks. Unfractionated whole blood was the source from which total RNA was extracted. MiXCR, run by TCRdb on the RACE reads, gives a single entry per CDR3 protein. The data contain roughly 49,000 distinct CDR3 sequences, about 3.9% of them seen just once; the ten biggest clones take up about 1.6%. The specimen sequenced was whole blood. These receptors were obtained from a female donor in good health. Some clones in this sample may be carry-over from other donors' samples.

The gene calls are TRBV5-5 and TRBJ1-6; 7 bases align to TRBD1. Trimming cost V 3 bases and J 10 bases; bases outside gene matches: 4. Germline V gene lookup returns CDR1 SGHKS and CDR2 YYEKEE (reference sequence). CDR3 length: 13 residues. Here the CDR3 reads CASSSGTESPLHF. The CDR3 coding sequence is TGTGCCAGCAGCTCAGGGACAGAATCACCCCTCCACTTT.

This clonotype was detected many times. The chain has TRBV2 and TRBJ2-6; 11 nucleotides agree with TRBD1. Germline V gives CDR1 SNHLY, CDR2 FYNNEI. V was pared by 4 bases and J by 0 bases, with 2 bases of the junction left unmatched. The CDR3 extends over 17 amino acids. The CDR3 reads CASSVGTGGSGANVLTF. The CDR3 region has the DNA TGTGCCAGCAGTGTAGGGACAGGGGGCTCTGGGGCCAACGTCCTGACTTTC.

This clonotype was recorded many times. The chain carries TRBV12-3 or TRBV12-4 and TRBJ1-6, with D possibly TRBD1 on 5 matching bases. CDR3 length: 15 amino acids. V lost 2 bases to trimming and J lost 6 bases, with 11 bases between them. The CDR3 DNA follows: TGTGCCAGCAGTTTATCCTCAGGGTTTAATTCACCCCTCCACTTT. Translated, it gives CASSLSSGFNSPLHF.

This clonotype was counted at least ten times. The J gene is TRBJ1-6, the V gene TRBV5-1; D ambiguous. CDR1 is SGHRS, CDR2 YFSETQ, per germline. V was trimmed by 1 base and J by 6 bases, leaving 8 bases between them. The CDR3 sequence is 14 residues long. The CDR3 loop reads CASSLSQTNSPLHF. DNA for the CDR3: TGCGCCAGCAGCTTGAGTCAGACTAATTCACCCCTCCACTTT.

This clonotype was observed at least ten times. The chain combines TRBV27 with TRBJ2-7; D is perhaps TRBD1 (6 bases). In germline, CDR1 is MNHEY, CDR2 SMNVEV (reference sequence). V was shortened by 2 bases and J by 1 base, with 9 bases between the two germline ends. This CDR3 contains 14 residues. CDR3 DNA sequence: TGTGCCAGCAGTTTAGGACAGCAATCCTACGAGCAGTACTTC. It codes for CASSLGQQSYEQYF.

This clonotype was observed at least ten times. The chain carries TRBV5-1 and TRBJ2-7; TRBD2 agrees at 7 bases. Trimming removed 6 bases from V and 7 bases from J; junction bases left unmatched: 4. The CDR3 consists of 11 residues. Germline V gene data show CDR1 as SGHRS and CDR2 as YFSETQ. CDR3 region: CASTREGEQYF. In DNA, the CDR3 is TGCGCCAGCACCAGGGAGGGTGAGCAGTACTTC.

This clonotype has more than one count but fewer than ten. The chain is built from TRBV3-1 and TRBJ2-2; no firm D call. The CDR3 is made up of 17 amino acids. Trimming took 0 bases from V and 5 from J, leaving 16 bases between them. In germline, CDR1 is LGHDT, CDR2 YNNKEL (reference sequence). In nucleotides, the CDR3 is TGTGCCAGCAGCCAAGATCGAGTAGGCCTCGTTACCGGGGAGCTGTTTTTT. Protein: CASSQDRVGLVTGELFF.

This clonotype was counted between two and nine times. The chain has TRBV14 and TRBJ2-4; D possibly corresponds to TRBD1 (6 bases). Germline assignment: CDR1 SGHDN and CDR2 FVKESK. V gave up 4 bases and J gave up 1 base, with 11 bases separating them. The CDR3 is made up of 15 amino acids. CDR3 DNA sequence: TGTGCCAGCAGCCCGATGGGGGCGGCCAAAAACATTCAGTACTTC. It is translated as CASSPMGAAKNIQYF.

The sample holds many counts of this clonotype. The CDR3, as DNA: TGCGCCAGCAGCCCCCAACAGGGGGCATTAGGGGAGACCCAGTACTTC. This translates into CASSPQQGALGETQYF. V and J are TRBV5-1 and TRBJ2-5, with 9 bases that match TRBD1. The length of the CDR3 is 16 residues. The germline gives CDR1 SGHRS, CDR2 YFSETQ. V dropped 4 bases and J dropped 5; count of bases not matched to a gene: 12.

This clonotype was counted at least ten times. The chain is built from TRBV18 and TRBJ1-5; TRBD1 is a possible D gene (5 bases). Deletions cut 2 bases from V and 6 bases from J, with 11 bases between. The CDR3 runs 14 residues. CDR1 is KGHSH and CDR2 is LQKENI in the germline V gene. The CDR3 DNA reads TGTGCCAGCTCACCAGGGGCAGGGTTTCAGCCCCAGCATTTT. It is translated as CASSPGAGFQPQHF.

This clonotype was counted many times. The chain combines TRBV5-1 with TRBJ2-6, with 9 nucleotides matching TRBD1. V was clipped by 3 bases and J by 1 base; unmatched bases: 5. Germline V gene sequence: CDR1 SGHRS, CDR2 YFSETQ. This CDR3 is 17 amino acids long. In nucleotides, the CDR3 is TGCGCCAGCAGCTCGGGACAGGGCTATTCTGGGGCCAACGTCCTGACTTTC. It is translated as CASSSGQGYSGANVLTF.

This clonotype has ten or more counts. The V and J genes are TRBV29-1 and TRBJ1-2; tentatively, D is TRBD1 (6 bases). CDR3 size: 12 residues. Germline lookup yields CDR1 SQVTM and CDR2 ANQGSEA. Between the trimmed V and J ends, which lost 4 bases and 8 bases, there was a span of 14 bases. CDR3 coding DNA: TGCAGCGTTGCCCAGGGGAAAAAGGGCTACACCTTC. Its protein is CSVAQGKKGYTF.

The chain has TRBV19 and TRBJ2-6; the D gene is possibly TRBD2 (6 bases). CDR1 and CDR2 from the germline V gene are LNHDA and SQIVND (reference sequence). V lost 3 bases and J 0 bases, leaving 12 bases between the germline ends. The CDR3 has 17 residues. DNA of the CDR3: TGTGCCAGTAGTATCCGGCGGGGCGGCTCTGGGGCCAACGTCCTGACTTTC. Translating gives CASSIRRGGSGANVLTF.

This clonotype has a count of ten or more. The chain combines TRBV3-1 with TRBJ2-2, with D possibly being TRBD2 (5 bases). The CDR3 length is 14 residues. CDR1 is LGHDT, CDR2 YNNKEL, per germline (reference sequence). Trimming took off 3 bases at V and 6 bases at J, with 11 bases between the two ends. The CDR3 DNA sequence: TGTGCCAGCAGCCAGTCCCGGGGATCCGGGGAGCTGTTTTTT. Its protein is CASSQSRGSGELFF.

This clonotype showed up many times. CDR3 loop: CASSPRRGQPAGLDNEQFF. CDR3 nucleotides: TGCGCCAGCAGCCCCCGACGGGGGCAGCCGGCCGGGTTGGACAATGAGCAGTTCTTC. The chain uses TRBV5-1 and TRBJ2-1; D tentatively reads TRBD1 or TRBD2 (6 bases each). Trimming stripped 4 bases from V and 5 bases from J, with 28 bases between. The CDR3 spans 19 residues. Germline values: CDR1 SGHRS, CDR2 YFSETQ.

This clonotype came up many times. The chain employs TRBV9 and TRBJ2-1; 8 nucleotides align to TRBD2. The germline V gene encodes CDR1 SGDLS and CDR2 YYNGEE. CDR3 length: 14 residues. V dropped 2 bases and J dropped 7; count of bases not matched to a gene: 5. The DNA for the CDR3 is TGTGCCAGCAGCGTCGGGGGGGGCACTAATGAGCAGTTCTTC. Translation: CASSVGGGTNEQFF.